Sequencing of this T cell receptor beta chain was carried out in a study of blood T cell repertoires in COVID-19. Whole-study context: COVID-19 samples, acute and convalescent, were from the United States, Italy and Spain. PBMCs, B-cell-depleted T cells, or T cells were the source of the cDNA or gDNA that made up the material.

In the authors' methods: Amplification of reference gene primers provided the estimated nucleated cell counts. The table came from immunoSEQ multiplex PCR; TCRdb's copy has only in-frame clones and leaves some out. V, J and clone size were drawn from that table, and D and trimming were deduced from the DNA. The table shows tens of thousands of clones, with 65% to 85% occurring only once. The CDR3 length is 13 residues. Germline assignment: CDR1 WSHSY and CDR2 SAAADI. The V gene end was trimmed by 7 bases and the J gene end by 4 bases; junction bases not matched to a gene: 6. This clonotype was obtained from a man between 65 and 85 years old with acute or convalescent COVID-19. Sequenced: peripheral blood. The chain employs TRBV10-2 and TRBJ1-1, with 7 bases lining up with TRBD1. The CDR3: CASIQGVGTEAFF. As DNA, the CDR3 is TGCGCCAGCATCCAGGGGGTTGGCACTGAAGCTTTCTTT.